One and the same sample provided the 15 T cell receptor beta chains below, sequenced in a study of shared clonotypes between healthy human individuals. Sequencing used immunoSEQ multiplex PCR; TCRdb keeps in-frame clones, though not all of them. The data contain 640,000 or so clones, 55% to 75% of them seen just once; the ten biggest clones take up about 1.8%. Material: memory CD4+ T cells sorted from blood. Subset indicated: CD45RA-negative fraction. These receptors originate from a woman between 25 and 40 years old in good health.

This clone has more than one count but fewer than ten. Here the CDR3 DNA reads TGTGCCAGCGCGGACAGGGGAAACTATGGCTACACCTTC. Residues: CASADRGNYGYTF. The chain combines TRBV2 with TRBJ1-2, with 9 bases aligning to TRBD1. The CDR3 is 13 residues long. V shed 8 bases, J shed 2 bases, and the junction held 3 bases outside the gene matches. The germline gives CDR1 SNHLY, CDR2 FYNNEI.

This clone showed up just a few times. This chain joins TRBV30 and TRBJ2-7, with D possibly TRBD1 on 5 matching bases. The CDR3 totals 11 residues. Germline V gene data show CDR1 as GTSNPN and CDR2 as SVGIG (reference sequence). The CDR3 DNA follows: TGTGCTGGGCAGGGCGCTTACGAGCAGTACTTC. Protein: CAGQGAYEQYF.

The rearrangement links TRBV20-1 to TRBJ2-7, with D uncertain. Trimming removed 7 bases at V and 3 bases at J, with 10 bases between. CDR1 is DFQATT, CDR2 SNEGSKA, per germline (reference sequence). This CDR3 is 11 amino acids long. This chain's CDR3 is CSGSSHYEQYF. The CDR3 coding sequence is TGCAGTGGTAGTTCGCACTACGAGCAGTACTTC.

This clone was found once. The rearrangement uses TRBV4-1 and TRBJ2-5, with 7 bases aligning to TRBD1. CDR3 length equals 14 residues. The germline gives CDR1 MGHRA, CDR2 YSYEKL. V lost 3 bases, J lost 3 bases, and 4 bases stayed unmatched. CDR3: CASSHSDRKETQYF. CDR3 in DNA: TGCGCCAGCAGCCACTCGGACAGGAAAGAGACCCAGTACTTC.

This clone was counted only a few times. This chain's CDR3 is CASSFRDLGWSGELFF. CDR3 bases: TGTGCCAGCAGTTTCCGGGACCTTGGTTGGTCCGGGGAGCTGTTTTTT. The genes are TRBV2 and TRBJ2-2, with D possibly called TRBD1 or TRBD2 (5 bases each). V dropped 5 bases and J dropped 6 bases, with 19 bases sitting between them. CDR3 size: 16 residues. Germline CDR1 and CDR2: SNHLY and FYNNEI.

A word on this clone: The sample has other DNA sequences that encode this CDR3 too. The CDR3 region has the DNA TGTGCCAGCAGTTTGGGACGCACCTACAATGAGCAGTTCTTC. Protein sequence: CASSLGRTYNEQFF. The J gene is TRBJ2-1, the V gene TRBV27, with D possibly called TRBD1 or TRBD2 (5 bases each). Germline assignment: CDR1 MNHEY and CDR2 SMNVEV (reference sequence). V was cut by 3 bases and J by 2 bases, with 8 bases left in between. This CDR3 spans 14 amino acids.

This chain connects TRBV28 to TRBJ2-1; TRBD1 matches at 7 bases. The CDR3 length is 15 residues. The V gene end was trimmed by 3 bases and the J gene end by 7 bases; junction bases not matched to a gene: 9. From germline, CDR1 is MDHEN and CDR2 SYDVKM. CDR3 amino acids: CASSFPPTGMNEQFF. The CDR3 DNA follows: TGTGCCAGCAGTTTCCCCCCGACAGGGATGAATGAGCAGTTCTTC. The variable domain in full, with the rest retrieved from reference TRBV28 and TRBJ2-1, is DVKVTQSSRYLVKRTGEKVFLECVQDMDHENMFWYRQDPGLGLRLIYFSYDVKMKEKGDIPEGYSVSREKKERFSLILESASTNQTSMYLCASSFPPTGMNEQFFGPGTRLTVL.

This chain uses TRBV10-2 with TRBJ2-1; 7 positions match TRBD1. V lost 7 bases to trimming and J lost 8 bases; unmatched junction nucleotides: 8. This CDR3 has 13 residues. The germline gives CDR1 WSHSY, CDR2 SAAADI. The CDR3 nucleotides are TGCGCCAGCAACCGGGCAGGGGGATATGAGCAGTTCTTC. This encodes CASNRAGGYEQFF.

The CDR3 nucleotides read TGTGCCAGCAGTTACGGGGGAATCCCACCCACTGAGCAGTTCTTC. Amino acids: CASSYGGIPPTEQFF. J is TRBJ2-1 and V is TRBV6-6; D is perhaps TRBD1 or TRBD2 (5 bases each). The CDR3 extends over 15 amino acids. Germline V gene lookup returns CDR1 MNHNY and CDR2 SVGAGI (reference sequence). Trimming removed 2 bases from V and 9 bases from J, with 17 bases in between.

The chain joins TRBV28 to TRBJ1-4; no definite D call. V dropped 8 bases and J dropped 3 bases, with 4 bases sitting between them. The CDR3 loop spans 11 amino acids. Germline CDR1 is MDHEN and CDR2 is SYDVKM. The CDR3 loop reads CASLANEKLFF. Written as DNA, the CDR3 is TGTGCCAGCCTAGCTAATGAAAAACTGTTTTTT.

This sequence joins TRBV5-1 and TRBJ2-1, with 7 positions matching TRBD2. V was clipped by 2 bases and J by 7 bases; unmatched bases: 6. Germline CDR1 is SGHRS and CDR2 is YFSETQ. The CDR3 totals 14 residues. This chain's CDR3 is CASSFQAGNNEQFF. In DNA form, the CDR3 reads TGCGCCAGCAGCTTCCAAGCGGGAAATAATGAGCAGTTCTTC.

The rearrangement uses TRBV19 and TRBJ2-1; D may be TRBD1 (6 bases). This CDR3 has 18 residues. The V end was cut by 1 base, the J end by 2 bases, with 18 bases between. Germline V CDR1 and CDR2: LNHDA, SQIVND (reference sequence). The CDR3 loop is CASSIVYGDTLAYNEQFF. CDR3 DNA: TGTGCCAGTAGTATAGTATATGGGGACACGTTAGCCTACAATGAGCAGTTCTTC.

The V gene is TRBV10-3, the J gene TRBJ1-1, with D possibly TRBD1 on 6 matching bases. Per germline, CDR1 ENHRY and CDR2 SYGVKD. Trimming removed 2 bases at V and 4 bases at J, with 17 bases between. The CDR3 length is 16 residues. This CDR3 is CAISEGGWINITEAFF. For the CDR3, the DNA is TGTGCCATCAGTGAGGGGGGCTGGATTAATATCACTGAAGCTTTCTTT.

The chain employs TRBV28 and TRBJ1-1; tentative D call: TRBD1 (5 bases). Deletions cut 2 bases from V and 6 bases from J, with 10 bases between. The germline V gene encodes CDR1 MDHEN and CDR2 SYDVKM. The CDR3 has 13 residues. The CDR3 spells CASSLSRQSEAFF. The CDR3 DNA reads as TGTGCCAGCAGTTTAAGCCGACAGTCTGAAGCTTTCTTT.

Remarks on this clone: The same CDR3 also results from other DNA sequences found in this sample. The CDR3 nucleotides are TGTGCCACCAGCAGAAACCGGGACAGGGTGGAGACCCAGTACTTC. Protein sequence: CATSRNRDRVETQYF. The chain links TRBV15 to TRBJ2-5; 9 bases match TRBD1. The V and J ends lost 2 bases and 5 bases, in that order; junction bases with no gene match: 6. Germline CDR1 and CDR2: LNHNV and YYDKDF (reference sequence). CDR3 length: 15 residues.